This T cell receptor (beta chain) is drawn from a study of blood T cell repertoires in COVID-19. Study-level information: Acute and convalescent COVID-19 specimens originated in the United States, Italy and Spain. T cells, B-cell-depleted T cells, or PBMCs supplied cDNA or gDNA.

Per the germline V gene, CDR1 is ENHRY and CDR2 is SYGVKD. There are 15 residues in the CDR3. Trimming shortened V by 2 bases and J by 6 bases, and 16 bases separated the two germline ends. Either two negative PCRs, clearance, or symptom resolution qualified Cohort 3 donors as recovered. TCRdb keeps only in-frame clones here, not all; method: immunoSEQ multiplex PCR. Among about 330,000 clones listed, approximately 87% were seen once. The sequencing sample was made of PBMCs or T cells enriched from blood (not recorded which). This receptor was obtained from a woman under 40 who had recovered from COVID-19. The J gene is TRBJ1-2, the V gene TRBV10-3, with D unclear. In DNA, the CDR3 is TGTGCCATCAGTGAGGATGAGAGAACGCTTGATGGCTACACCTTC. Translating it yields CAISEDERTLDGYTF.